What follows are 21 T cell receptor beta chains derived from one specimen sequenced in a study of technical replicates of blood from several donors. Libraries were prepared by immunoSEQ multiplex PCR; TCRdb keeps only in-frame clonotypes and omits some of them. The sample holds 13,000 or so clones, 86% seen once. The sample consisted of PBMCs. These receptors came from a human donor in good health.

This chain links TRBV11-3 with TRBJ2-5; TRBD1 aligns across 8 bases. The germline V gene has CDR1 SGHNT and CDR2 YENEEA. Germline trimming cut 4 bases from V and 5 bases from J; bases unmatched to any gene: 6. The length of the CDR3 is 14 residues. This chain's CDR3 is CASSSGQGTETQYF. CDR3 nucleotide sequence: TGTGCCAGCAGCTCTGGACAGGGTACGGAGACCCAGTACTTC.

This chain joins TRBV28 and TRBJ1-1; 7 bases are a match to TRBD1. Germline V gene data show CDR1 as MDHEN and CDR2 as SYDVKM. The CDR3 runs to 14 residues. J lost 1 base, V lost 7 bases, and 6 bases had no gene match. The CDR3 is CASTAGTANTEAFF. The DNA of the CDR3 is TGTGCCAGCACCGCCGGGACAGCGAACACTGAAGCTTTCTTT.

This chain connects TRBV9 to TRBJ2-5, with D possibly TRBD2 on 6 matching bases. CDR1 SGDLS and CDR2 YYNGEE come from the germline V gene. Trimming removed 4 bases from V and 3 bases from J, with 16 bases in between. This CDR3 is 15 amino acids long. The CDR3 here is CASSITGTGEETQYF. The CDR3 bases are TGTGCCAGCAGCATCACCGGGACTGGTGAAGAGACCCAGTACTTC.

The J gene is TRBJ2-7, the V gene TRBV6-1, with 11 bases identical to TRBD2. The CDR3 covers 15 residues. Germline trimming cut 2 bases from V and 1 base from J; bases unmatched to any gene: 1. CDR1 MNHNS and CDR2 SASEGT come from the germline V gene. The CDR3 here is CASSETSGSSYEQYF. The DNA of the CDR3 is TGTGCCAGCAGTGAAACTAGCGGGAGTTCCTACGAGCAGTACTTC.

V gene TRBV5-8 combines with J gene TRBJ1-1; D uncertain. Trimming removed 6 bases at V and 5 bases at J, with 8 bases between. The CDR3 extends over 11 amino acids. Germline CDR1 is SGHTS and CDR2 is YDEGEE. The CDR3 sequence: CASTGWTEAFF. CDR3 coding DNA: TGTGCCAGCACCGGGTGGACTGAAGCTTTCTTT.

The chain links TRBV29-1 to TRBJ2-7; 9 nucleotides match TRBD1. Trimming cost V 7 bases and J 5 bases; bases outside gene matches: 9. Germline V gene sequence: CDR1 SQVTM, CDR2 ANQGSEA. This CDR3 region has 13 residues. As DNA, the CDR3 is TGCAGCGGTACTACAGGGGGCGCGGACGAGCAGTACTTC. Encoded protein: CSGTTGGADEQYF.

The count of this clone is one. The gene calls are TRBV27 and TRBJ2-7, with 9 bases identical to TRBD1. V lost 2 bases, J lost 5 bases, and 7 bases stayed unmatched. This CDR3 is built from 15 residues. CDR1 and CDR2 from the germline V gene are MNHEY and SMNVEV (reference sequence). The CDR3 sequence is CASSLLPGQGDEQYF. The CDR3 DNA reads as TGTGCCAGCAGTTTACTCCCGGGACAGGGCGACGAGCAGTACTTC.

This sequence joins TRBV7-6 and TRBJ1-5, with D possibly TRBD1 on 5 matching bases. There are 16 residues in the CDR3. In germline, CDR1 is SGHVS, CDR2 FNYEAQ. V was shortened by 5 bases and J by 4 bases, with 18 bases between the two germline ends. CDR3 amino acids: CASSPYGGVGNQPQHF. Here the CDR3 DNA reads TGTGCCAGCAGCCCCTACGGGGGGGTCGGTAATCAGCCCCAGCATTTT.

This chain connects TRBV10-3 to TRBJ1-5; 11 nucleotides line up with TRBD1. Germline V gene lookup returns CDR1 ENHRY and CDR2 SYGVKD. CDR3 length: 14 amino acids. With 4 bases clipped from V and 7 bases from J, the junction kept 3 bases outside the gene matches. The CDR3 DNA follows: TGTGCCATCAGTGGGGGACAGGGGGACCAGCCCCAGCATTTT. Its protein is CAISGGQGDQPQHF.

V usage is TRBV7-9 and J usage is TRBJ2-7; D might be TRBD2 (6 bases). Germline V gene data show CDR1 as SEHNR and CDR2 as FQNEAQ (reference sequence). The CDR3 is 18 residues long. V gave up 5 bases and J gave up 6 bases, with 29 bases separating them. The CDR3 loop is CASSPRGGEARSGLEQYF. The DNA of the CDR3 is TGTGCCAGCAGCCCCCGGGGCGGGGAGGCCCGATCGGGTCTCGAGCAGTACTTC.

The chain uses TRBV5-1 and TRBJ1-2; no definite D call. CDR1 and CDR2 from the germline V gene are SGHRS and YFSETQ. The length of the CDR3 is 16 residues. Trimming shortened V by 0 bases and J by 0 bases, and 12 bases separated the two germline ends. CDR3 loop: CASSLDGGGSNYGYTF. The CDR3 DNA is TGCGCCAGCAGCTTGGACGGAGGAGGATCTAACTATGGCTACACCTTC.

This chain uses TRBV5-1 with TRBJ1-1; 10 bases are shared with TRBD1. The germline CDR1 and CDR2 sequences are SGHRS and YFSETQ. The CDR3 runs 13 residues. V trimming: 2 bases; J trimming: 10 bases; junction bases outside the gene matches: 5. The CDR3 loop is CASSFGQGEVAFF. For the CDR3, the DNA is TGCGCCAGCAGCTTCGGACAGGGGGAGGTAGCTTTCTTT.

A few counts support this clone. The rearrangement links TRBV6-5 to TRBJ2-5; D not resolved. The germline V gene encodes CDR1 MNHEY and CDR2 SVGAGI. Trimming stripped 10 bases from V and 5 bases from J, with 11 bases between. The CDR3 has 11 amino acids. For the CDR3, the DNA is TGTGCCACCTCCTTCGTGGAGACCCAGTACTTC. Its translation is CATSFVETQYF.

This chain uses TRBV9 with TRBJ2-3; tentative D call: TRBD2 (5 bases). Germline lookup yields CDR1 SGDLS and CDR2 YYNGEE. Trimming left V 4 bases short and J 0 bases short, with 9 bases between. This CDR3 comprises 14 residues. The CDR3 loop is CASSIRTSTDTQYF. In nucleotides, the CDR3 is TGTGCCAGCAGCATCCGGACTAGCACAGATACGCAGTATTTT. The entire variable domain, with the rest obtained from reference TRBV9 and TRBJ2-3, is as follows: DSGVTQTPKHLITATGQRVTLRCSPRSGDLSVYWYQQSLDQGLQFLIQYYNGEERAKGNILERFSAQQFPDLHSELNLSSLELGDSALYFCASSIRTSTDTQYFGPGTRLTVL.

CDR3 coding DNA: TGTGCCAGCAGTCCTGTGACAGGGAATAACTATGGCTACACCTTC. It is translated as CASSPVTGNNYGYTF. V usage is TRBV27 and J usage is TRBJ1-2; 7 positions agree with TRBD1. The CDR3 loop spans 15 amino acids. Germline CDR1 MNHEY, CDR2 SMNVEV (reference sequence). Unmatched junction bases numbered 7, after V lost 5 bases and J lost 1 base.

In DNA, the CDR3 is TGTGCCAGCAGTCCAATGCGAGATAGCGGGAGTCCGGGTGAGCAGTACTTC. Translation gives CASSPMRDSGSPGEQYF. The chain recombines TRBV28 with TRBJ2-7, with 9 bases fitting TRBD2. This CDR3 comprises 17 residues. Looked up from germline, CDR1 is MDHEN and CDR2 is SYDVKM. Unmatched junction bases numbered 18, after V lost 5 bases and J lost 7 bases.

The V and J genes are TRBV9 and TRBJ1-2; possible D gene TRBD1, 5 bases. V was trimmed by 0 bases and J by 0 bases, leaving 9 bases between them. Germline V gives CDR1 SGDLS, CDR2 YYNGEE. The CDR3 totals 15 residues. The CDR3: CASSVDGQTNYGYTF. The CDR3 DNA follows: TGTGCCAGCAGCGTAGATGGACAAACTAACTATGGCTACACCTTC.

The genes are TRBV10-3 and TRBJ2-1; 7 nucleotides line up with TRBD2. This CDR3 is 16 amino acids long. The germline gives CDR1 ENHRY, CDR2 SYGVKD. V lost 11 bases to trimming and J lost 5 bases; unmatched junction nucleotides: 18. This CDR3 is CAVSLTGAGANNEQFF. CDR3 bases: TGTGCCGTTTCCTTGACCGGGGCGGGAGCTAACAATGAGCAGTTCTTC.

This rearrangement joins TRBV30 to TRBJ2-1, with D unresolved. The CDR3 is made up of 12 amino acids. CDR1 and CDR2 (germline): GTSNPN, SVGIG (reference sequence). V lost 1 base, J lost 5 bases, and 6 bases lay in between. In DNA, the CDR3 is TGTGCCTGGAGTGCGAACAACAATGAGCAGTTCTTC. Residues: CAWSANNNEQFF.

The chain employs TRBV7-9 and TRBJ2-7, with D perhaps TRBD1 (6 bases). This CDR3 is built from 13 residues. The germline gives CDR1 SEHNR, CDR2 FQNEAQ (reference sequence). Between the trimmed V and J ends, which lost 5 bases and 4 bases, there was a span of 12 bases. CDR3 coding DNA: TGTGCCAGCAGCGCCGGACAGCCGTACGAGCAGTACTTC. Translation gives CASSAGQPYEQYF. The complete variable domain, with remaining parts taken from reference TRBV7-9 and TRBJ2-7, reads DTGVSQNPRHKITKRGQNVTFRCDPISEHNRLYWYRQTLGQGPEFLTYFQNEAQLEKSRLLSDRFSAERPKGSFSTLEIQRTEQGDSAMYLCASSAGQPYEQYFGPGTRLTVT.

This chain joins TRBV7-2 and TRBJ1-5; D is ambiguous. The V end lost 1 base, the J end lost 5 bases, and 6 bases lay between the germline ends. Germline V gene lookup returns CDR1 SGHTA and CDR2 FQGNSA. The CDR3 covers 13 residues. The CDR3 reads CASSLGAYQPQHF. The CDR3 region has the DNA TGTGCCAGCAGCTTAGGGGCCTATCAGCCCCAGCATTTT.